These T cell receptor beta chains were read from a single sample in a study of beta chain features in type 1 diabetes. Sequencing used immunoSEQ multiplex PCR; TCRdb keeps in-frame clones, though not all of them. Counted here are under 400,000 clones, roughly 12% occurring once; the ten biggest clones make up 0.0095% to 0.012%. Sequencing input: naive CD4+ T cells from blood. The receptor source for this set is a woman younger than 30 with type 1 diabetes. Each CDR3 is given with its conserved first and last residue. D genes are given only for firm matches. Only some rows state a clone size, as once, few, many or a class for expanded clones.

-	TRBV11-2	TRBJ1-5	few	CASSSTGGNQPQHF	TGTGCCAGCAGCTCAACAGGTGGCAATCAGCCCCAGCATTTT
-	TRBV7-6	TRBJ1-3	-	CASSLVEQISGNTIYF	TGTGCCAGCAGCTTAGTCGAGCAAATCTCTGGAAACACCATATATTTT
-	TRBV7-2	TRBJ1-6	few	CASSPTQDSPLHF	TGTGCCAGCAGCCCAACACAGGATTCACCCCTCCACTTT
TRBD1	TRBV2	TRBJ2-1	-	CASKRDSSYNEQFF	TGTGCCAGCAAAAGGGACAGCTCCTACAATGAGCAGTTCTTC
-	TRBV18	TRBJ2-7	few	CASSPGSQRALYEQYF	TGTGCCAGCTCACCAGGATCGCAGCGGGCCCTCTACGAGCAGTACTTC
-	TRBV7-2	TRBJ1-1	-	CASSLNVRGPEAFF	TGTGCCAGCAGCTTAAACGTGCGCGGCCCTGAAGCTTTCTTT
-	TRBV7-8	TRBJ1-2	few	CASSPTGLGPNYTF	TGTGCCAGCAGCCCGACAGGTCTGGGACCAAACTACACCTTC
TRBD2	TRBV5-6	TRBJ2-3	-	CASREGGRTTDTQYF	TGTGCCAGCAGAGAAGGCGGGAGGACCACAGATACGCAGTATTTT
-	TRBV7-2	TRBJ2-5	-	CASSFAYQETQYF	TGTGCCAGCTCCTTCGCGTACCAAGAGACCCAGTACTTC
TRBD1	TRBV2	TRBJ1-4	-	CASSPGGVGEKLFF	TGTGCCAGCAGTCCAGGGGGCGTCGGTGAAAAACTGTTTTTT
-	TRBV4-1	TRBJ1-4	-	CASSRTPPQATNEKLFF	TGCGCCAGCAGCCGAACTCCCCCGCAAGCAACTAATGAAAAACTGTTTTTT
TRBD1	TRBV6-5	TRBJ1-2	-	CASRQGAEDGYTF	TGTGCCAGCAGACAGGGGGCCGAGGATGGCTACACCTTC
-	TRBV30	TRBJ2-1	-	CAWREQYSTFF	TGTGCCTGGCGGGAGCAGTATTCTACGTTCTTC
TRBD1	TRBV9	TRBJ2-3	-	CASSYLEGAVDTQYF	TGTGCCAGCAGCTATCTAGAGGGGGCCGTGGATACGCAGTATTTT
-	TRBV6-6	TRBJ2-3	-	CASRPREDTQYF	TGTGCCAGCAGACCTCGAGAAGATACGCAGTATTTT
-	TRBV6-6	TRBJ1-4	-	CASRPMHSGEKLFF	TGTGCCAGCAGGCCGATGCACTCAGGGGAAAAACTGTTTTTT
-	TRBV5-1	TRBJ2-1	-	CASSLIHNNEQFF	TGCGCCAGCAGCTTGATACACAACAATGAGCAGTTCTTC
-	TRBV4-3	TRBJ2-2	-	CASSPTGNTGELFF	TGCGCCAGCAGCCCCACAGGGAACACCGGGGAGCTGTTTTTT
-	TRBV6-6	TRBJ1-1	few	CASSYGQLNTEAFF	TGTGCCAGCAGTTATGGACAGCTGAACACTGAAGCTTTCTTT
-	TRBV7-2	TRBJ2-5	-	CASSSRVGPKQETQYF	TGTGCCAGCAGCAGCAGGGTCGGACCCAAACAAGAGACCCAGTACTTC
TRBD1	TRBV28	TRBJ2-1	few	CASVAGTGMELVVF	TGTGCCAGCGTCGCCGGGACAGGGATGGAACTAGTGGTCTTC
-	TRBV27	TRBJ2-1	-	CASSRGHNEQFF	TGTGCCAGCAGTAGGGGCCACAATGAGCAGTTCTTC
-	TRBV14	TRBJ1-2	-	CASSPNRDFGYTF	TGTGCCAGCAGCCCTAACAGGGATTTTGGCTACACCTTC
TRBD1	TRBV7-9	TRBJ2-5	few	CASSHTVGQGFQYF	TGTGCCAGCAGCCACACCGTAGGACAGGGGTTCCAGTACTTC
TRBD2	TRBV7-9	TRBJ2-4	few	CASSSGGPPGGIQYF	TGTGCCAGCAGCTCGGGCGGGCCGCCGGGGGGCATTCAGTACTTC
TRBD1	TRBV9	TRBJ1-1	few	CASSGQGARTTEAFF	TGTGCCAGCAGCGGCCAGGGGGCGCGGACCACTGAAGCTTTCTTT
-	TRBV15	TRBJ2-1	-	CATSRDSASYNEQFF	TGTGCCACCAGCAGGGACTCGGCATCCTACAATGAGCAGTTCTTC
-	TRBV7-2	TRBJ2-5	-	CASSSLETQYF	TGTGCCAGCAGCTCCCTTGAGACCCAGTACTTC
-	TRBV2	TRBJ2-2	-	CASRGSTANTGELFF	TGTGCCAGCAGGGGGAGTACGGCGAACACCGGGGAGCTGTTTTTT
TRBD1	TRBV9	TRBJ1-1	-	CASSRGTAKAFF	TGTGCCAGCAGCCGCGGGACAGCCAAAGCTTTCTTT
-	TRBV6-5	TRBJ2-1	-	CASSNPRGQFF	TGTGCCAGCAGTAATCCTCGGGGGCAGTTCTTC
TRBD2	TRBV5-1	TRBJ2-7	-	CASSPLAGGLYEQYF	TGCGCCAGCAGCCCCTTAGCGGGAGGGCTCTACGAGCAGTACTTC
TRBD2	TRBV5-4	TRBJ2-3	-	CASSSLAGGPGTDTQYF	TGTGCCAGCAGCTCGCTAGCGGGAGGGCCTGGCACAGATACGCAGTATTTT
-	TRBV30	TRBJ1-3	few	CASRLDSGGNTIYF	TGTGCCTCACGACTAGACAGCGGTGGAAACACCATATATTTT
TRBD1	TRBV29-1	TRBJ1-1	-	CSDRGLAGAFF	TGCAGCGACAGGGGATTGGCCGGAGCTTTCTTT
TRBD2	TRBV9	TRBJ2-7	-	CASSVVAGERYEQYF	TGTGCCAGCAGCGTAGTAGCGGGAGAAAGGTACGAGCAGTACTTC